This T cell receptor (beta chain) was found in a study of T cell responses to AZD1222 COVID-19 vaccine (dated by TCRdb to about 2021). About the full investigation: AZD1222 recipients given second doses at about 4 weeks or at about 12 weeks were pooled, since spike-specific TCR depth and breadth were not found to differ between the two schedules. Enrollment into the trials was organized by age into subgroups of 18-55, 56-69 and 70-plus years, and those subgroups contained about 160, 30 and 59 TCR-sequenced participants, respectively. TCR sequencing covered more than 230 trial participants: 200 to 210 given two doses of AZD1222 and 26 given two doses of MenACWY control vaccine.

The time point label of this sample denotes: baseline before first vaccination. Samples from vaccinated people were obtained from the UK trials COV001 and COV002, which included a single-blind randomized controlled phase 2/3 trial of AZD1222 (ChAdOx1 nCoV-19) in healthy adults. For TCRbeta chain sequencing, PBMC samples were collected from trial participants at day 0 and at day 28 after the second dose. Paper-wide results and their limitations: No day 14 peak-response samples were available, so repertoires were characterized only after the peak T cell response. Reportedly, almost half of the unique spike-specific TCRs recognized epitopes lying outside the regions that are mutated in the B.1.351 and B.1.1.7 variants. Participants were mostly white British, with more females than males. The authors suggested clonal diversity may have been underestimated. Spike-specific TCR breadth and depth rose significantly after two AZD1222 doses compared with day 0 and with MenACWY recipients. Conclusions about previously exposed vaccinees were limited because only six or seven AZD1222 recipients were SARS-CoV-2 seropositive at baseline. In the small 56-69-year group, the increase in depth fell short of significance, most likely because of low power. The vaccine-associated CD4 TCRs covered the entire spike protein, and the dominant responses fell in regions 160-218 and 743-854.

The CDR3 regions of human TCRbeta chains were analyzed by immunosequencing. The study's own analysis went as follows. Repertoire TCRs were checked for matches against a reference library of SARS-CoV-2-specific TCRs that had been generated using the MIRA antigen-specificity platform. Breadth meant the fraction of unique TCRs that were SARS-CoV-2-associated, whereas depth meant the fraction of total T cells that were SARS-CoV-2-associated. Each spike-specific TCR was assigned to its reactive spike region and to a CD4 or CD8 class using the MIRA data. Log10-transformed breadth and depth values were compared by one-way ANOVA with Sidak's multiple comparisons tests. Entries here come from immuneACCESS through TCRdb and include only in-frame sequences with V and J called. Some clones fail to appear in such tables; in the studies checked, an unresolved V gene covers under half of the shortfall, and the cause of the remainder is unknown. V and J calls and clone size are copied from that table; D and trimming were computed from the DNA. In this sample the table shows fewer than 150,000 clones, about 91% of which occur a single time. Of the sample, about 4.8% is held by the ten largest clones.

From cysteine to phenylalanine, the CDR3 is 13 amino acids long. The entry retains the CDR3 DNA only, 39 bases that are in frame from base 1. Comments on this clone: This receptor's antigen is unknown. The record has no base qualities; no much larger clone is one base away.

This sequence was found in an adult in good health. The V and J genes are TRBV21-1 and TRBJ1-2. TRBV21-1 is shown as a pseudogene. The sequencing used peripheral blood, collected on day 0 of AZD1222 vaccination. The CDR3 reads CASSITQRGGYTF. The DNA sequence is TGTGCCAGCAGCATCACTCAGCGGGGTGGCTACACCTTC.